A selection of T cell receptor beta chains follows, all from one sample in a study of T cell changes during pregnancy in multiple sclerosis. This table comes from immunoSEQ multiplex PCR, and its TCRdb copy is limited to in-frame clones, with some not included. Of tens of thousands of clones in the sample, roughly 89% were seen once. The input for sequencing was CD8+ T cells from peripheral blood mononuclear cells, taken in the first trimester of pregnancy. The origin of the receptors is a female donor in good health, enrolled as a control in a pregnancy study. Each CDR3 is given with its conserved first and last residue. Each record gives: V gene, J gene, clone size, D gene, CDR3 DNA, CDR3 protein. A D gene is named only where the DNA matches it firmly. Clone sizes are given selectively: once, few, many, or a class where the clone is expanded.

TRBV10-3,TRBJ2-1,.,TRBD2,TGTGCCATCAGTGAAACTATGGCGGAGCGGCGGGGGTACAATGAGCAGTTCTTC,CAISETMAERRGYNEQFF
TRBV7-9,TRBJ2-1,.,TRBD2,TGTGCCAGCAGCGCACGGGGGGGCTGGGAGCAGTTCTTC,CASSARGGWEQFF
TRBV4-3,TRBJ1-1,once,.,TGCGCCAGCAGCCAAGATGTGGGGGGAAACACTGAAGCTTTCTTT,CASSQDVGGNTEAFF
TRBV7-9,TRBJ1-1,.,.,TGTGCCAGCAGCGTAACAGGTGCGACTGAAGCTTTCTTT,CASSVTGATEAFF
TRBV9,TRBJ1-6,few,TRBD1,TGTGCCAGCAGCGAGGGTGACAGGGAAGGGTCACCCCTCCACTTT,CASSEGDREGSPLHF
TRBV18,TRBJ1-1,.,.,TGTGCCAGCTCACTCGGGGTCCAACACACTGAAGCTTTCTTT,CASSLGVQHTEAFF
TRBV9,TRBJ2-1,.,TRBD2,TGTGCCAGCAGCGAGGGGGGGGGAGGACTAGCCAATGAGCAGTTCTTC,CASSEGGGGLANEQFF
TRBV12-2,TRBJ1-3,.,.,TGTGCAAGTCGCCCAATGAGGGACAGGGCTGGAAACACCATATATTTT,CASRPMRDRAGNTIYF
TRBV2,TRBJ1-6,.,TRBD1,TGTGCCAGCAGGAGGGGACAGGGGGGATCACCCCTCCACTTT,CASRRGQGGSPLHF
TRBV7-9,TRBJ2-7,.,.,TGTGCCAGCAGCGACGGGACCTACGAGCAGTACTTC,CASSDGTYEQYF
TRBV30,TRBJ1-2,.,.,TGTGCCTGGAGAAGGGGCTCTCCGTACACCTTC,CAWRRGSPYTF
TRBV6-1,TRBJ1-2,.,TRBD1,TGTGCCAGCAGAGAAGGGACAGGGGATGGCTACACCTTC,CASREGTGDGYTF
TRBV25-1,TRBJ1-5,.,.,TGTGCCAGCAGTGAATGGGGCCCCAATCAGCCCCAGCATTTT,CASSEWGPNQPQHF
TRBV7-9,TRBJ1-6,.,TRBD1,TGTGCCAGCAGCCCGGCAGGGGGCGCTTATTCACCCCTCCACTTT,CASSPAGGAYSPLHF
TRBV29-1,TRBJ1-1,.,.,TGCAGCGTTATCGACAAGTACACTGAAGCTTTCTTT,CSVIDKYTEAFF
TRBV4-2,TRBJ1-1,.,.,TGTGCCAGCAGCCAGGGCCGATTGGCTTTCTTT,CASSQGRLAFF
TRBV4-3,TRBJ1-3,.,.,TGCGCCAGCAGCCTCCTGGGCCGAAGCTCTGGAAACACCATATATTTT,CASSLLGRSSGNTIYF
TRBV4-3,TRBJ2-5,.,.,TGCGCCAGCAGCCGTATCACAGGGTCACCATGGGAGACCCAGTACTTC,CASSRITGSPWETQYF
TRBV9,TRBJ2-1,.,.,TGTGCCAGCAGCCCCCGTGATGAGCAGTTCTTC,CASSPRDEQFF
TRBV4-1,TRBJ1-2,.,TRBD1,TGCGCCAGCAGCCAAGCCGGGACAGGGAGGAATGGCTACACCTTC,CASSQAGTGRNGYTF
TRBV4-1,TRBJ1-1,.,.,TGCGCCACGAGGGGGAAATCTAGCAAGAACACTGAAGCTTTCTTT,CATRGKSSKNTEAFF
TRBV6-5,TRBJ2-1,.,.,TGTGCCAGCAGTTACTTGTCCGGCAATGAGCAGTTCTTC,CASSYLSGNEQFF
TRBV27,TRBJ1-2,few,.,TGTGCCAGCAGTCCGGGGGGGGGCGCCGGAGCTAACTATGGCTACACCTTC,CASSPGGGAGANYGYTF
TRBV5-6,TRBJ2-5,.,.,TGTGCCAGCAGCATGACGGGGGGCGTAGAGACCCAGTACTTC,CASSMTGGVETQYF
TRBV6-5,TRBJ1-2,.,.,TGTGCCACCTGGGAGGGGCCGCATGGCTACACCTTC,CATWEGPHGYTF
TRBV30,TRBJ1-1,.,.,TGTGCCTGGAGTGTGGGAGCTGAAGCTTTCTTT,CAWSVGAEAFF
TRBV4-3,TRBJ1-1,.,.,TGCGCCAGCAGCCAAGATTTTTCCGGTGGGAACACTGAAGCTTTCTTT,CASSQDFSGGNTEAFF
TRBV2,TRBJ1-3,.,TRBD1,TGTGCCACCACTCGACAGGGCGAATCCGGAAACACCATATATTTT,CATTRQGESGNTIYF
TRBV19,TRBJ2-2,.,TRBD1,TGTGCCAGCCTACAGGGGGCGGGCGGGGAGCTGTTTTTT,CASLQGAGGELFF
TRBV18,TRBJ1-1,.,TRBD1,TGTGCCAGTGACCCAGGGGGCTACACTGAAGCTTTCTTT,CASDPGGYTEAFF
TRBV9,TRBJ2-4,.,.,TGTGCCAGCAGCGGAGGGGGAATAGGCCTTGCCAAAAACATTCAGTACTTC,CASSGGGIGLAKNIQYF
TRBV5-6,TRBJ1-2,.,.,TGTGCCAGCAGCTTGGTTTCGGGAGGCTACACCTTC,CASSLVSGGYTF
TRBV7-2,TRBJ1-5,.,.,TGTGCCAGCAGCTTAGGGGCAAATAACCAGCCCCAGCATTTT,CASSLGANNQPQHF
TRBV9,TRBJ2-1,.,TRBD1,TGTGCCAGCAGCTTCAGGGGGCCCAATGAGCAGTTCTTC,CASSFRGPNEQFF
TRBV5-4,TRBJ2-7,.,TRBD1,TGTGCCAGCAGCCCCGACCTCGGGACAGTTTCCTACGAGCAGTACTTC,CASSPDLGTVSYEQYF
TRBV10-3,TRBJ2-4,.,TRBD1,TGTGCCACACAACCCTTCGACAGGGGAATAGCCAAAAACATTCAGTACTTC,CATQPFDRGIAKNIQYF
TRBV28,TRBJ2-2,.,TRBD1,TGTGCCAGCAGTTCTAGTGAACGGGACAGACGCACCGGGGAGCTGTTTTTT,CASSSSERDRRTGELFF
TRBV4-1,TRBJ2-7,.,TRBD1,TGCGCCAGCAGCCAGGGGGACAGCCTCCTTGGCGCCTACGAGCAGTACTTC,CASSQGDSLLGAYEQYF
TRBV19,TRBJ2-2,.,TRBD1,TGTGCCAGTAGCCCGGGGGACAGGGGTGAGGGGTACGGGGAGCTGTTTTTT,CASSPGDRGEGYGELFF
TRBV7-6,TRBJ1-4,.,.,TGTGCCAGCAGCCATTTCGGTGATCCTGCAACTAATGAAAAACTGTTTTTT,CASSHFGDPATNEKLFF
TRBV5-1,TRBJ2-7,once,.,TGCGCCAGCTCGGGGAGAGGAGCCTCCTACGAGCAGTACTTC,CASSGRGASYEQYF
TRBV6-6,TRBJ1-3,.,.,TGTGCCAGCAGTACTTCAGGCTCTGGAAACACCATATATTTT,CASSTSGSGNTIYF
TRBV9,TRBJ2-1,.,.,TGTGCCAGCAGCGTAGGAGGGACTAATGAGCAGTTCTTC,CASSVGGTNEQFF
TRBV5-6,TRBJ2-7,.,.,TGTGCCAGCAGCTCCGGGGTTACCTACGAGCAGTACTTC,CASSSGVTYEQYF
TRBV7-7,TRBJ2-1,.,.,TGTGCTAGCAGCTTAGGAACAGGGAATGAGCAGTTCTTC,CASSLGTGNEQFF
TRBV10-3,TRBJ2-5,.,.,TGTGCCATCAGTGAGGGGGAGATTATCCAAGAGACCCAGTACTTC,CAISEGEIIQETQYF
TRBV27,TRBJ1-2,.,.,TGTGCCAGCAGTTTAATGGCAGGCTCCGTAGGCTACACCTTC,CASSLMAGSVGYTF
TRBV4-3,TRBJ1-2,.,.,TGCGCCAGCAGCCAAGAAATGGGGCTCGATGGCTACACCTTC,CASSQEMGLDGYTF
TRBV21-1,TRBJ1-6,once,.,TGTGCCAGCAGCAAAGCCCCGGGACAGAAAAAAAGCTCCTATAATTCACCCCTCCACTTT,CASSKAPGQKKSSYNSPLHF
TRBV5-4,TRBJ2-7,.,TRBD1,TGTGCCAGCAGCTTAGGGGACAGGGCCCACGAGCAGTACTTC,CASSLGDRAHEQYF
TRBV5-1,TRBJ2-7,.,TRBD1,TGCGCCAGCAGCTTCAGGGGGAGCTCCTACGAGCAGTACTTC,CASSFRGSSYEQYF
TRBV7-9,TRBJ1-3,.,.,TGTGCCAGCAGCCCCCGGGACAATGGAAACACCATATATTTT,CASSPRDNGNTIYF
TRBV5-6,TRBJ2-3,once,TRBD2,TGTGCCAGCAGCTTGGCGGCCAGCGGGGGGGCCTCAGATACGCAGTATTTT,CASSLAASGGASDTQYF
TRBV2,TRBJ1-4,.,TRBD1,TGTGCCAGCAGTGAAGAGACCGGGACAGCAACTAATGAAAAACTGTTTTTT,CASSEETGTATNEKLFF